One T cell receptor beta chain is described in this entry. This entry belongs to a study of T-cell memory formation after mild COVID-19. The J segment lost 1 base and the V segment lost 4 bases, leaving 5 bases of the junction unmatched. CDR1 is SGHRS and CDR2 is YFSETQ in the germline V gene. The CDR3 length is 15 residues. MiXCR, run by TCRdb on the 5' RACE reads, gives a single entry per CDR3 protein. Seen here are about 110,000 distinct CDR3 sequences, roughly a sixth observed once, and the top ten hold around 5.5%. V gene TRBV5-1 combines with J gene TRBJ2-3; 8 nucleotides agree with TRBD2. This receptor was obtained from a young man who had mild COVID-19 (a few samples of this study predate the infection). Cell type and time point are not known. The specimen was PBMCs or a T cell subset sorted from them (not recorded which). The CDR3 spells CASSPQRGRTDTQYF. The CDR3 coding sequence is TGCGCCAGCAGCCCCCAGCGGGGGCGCACAGATACGCAGTATTTT.